The 8 T cell receptor beta chains reported below all come from one sample, sequenced in a study of blood T cells in healthy people across ages. Using a J-beta primer mix together with a sample-barcoded 5' primer, a second PCR was run for roughly 7 to 11 cycles. TCRdb processed the 5' RACE reads anew with MiXCR; each CDR3 protein has one entry. The repertoire consists of about 1.5 million distinct CDR3 sequences, with 42% occurring once and the leading ten covering over 3.5%. The specimen was blood. The receptors derive from a woman aged 18-29 years in good health.

In regard to this clonotype: The junction shows a germline mismatch at one end, possibly a read error. The J gene is TRBJ2-4, the V gene TRBV28; 9 bases align to TRBD1. The DNA end favors TRBJ2-7, so the J call may be wrong. There are 15 residues in the CDR3. Germline CDR1 reads MDHEN; CDR2 reads SYDVKM. Here the CDR3 reads CAGSLRTGELYEQYF. The CDR3 bases are TGTGCCGGCAGTTTGCGGACAGGGGAACTCTACGAGCAGTACTTC.

The rearrangement links TRBV20-1 to TRBJ2-7, with 7 bases aligning to TRBD1. The J call may be wrong; the DNA end is better matched by TRBJ2-5. Germline V gene lookup returns CDR1 DFQATT and CDR2 SNEGSKA (reference sequence). The CDR3 consists of 14 residues. Written as DNA, the CDR3 is TGCAGTGCTACACCCCGACAGGGTTTAGAGACCCAGTACTTC. Protein: CSATPRQGLETQYF.

The V and J genes are TRBV9 and TRBJ2-1, with 10 nucleotides matching TRBD2. J was trimmed by 3 bases and V by 0 bases; bases with no gene match: 3. CDR3 length: 16 amino acids. Looked up from germline, CDR1 is SGDLS and CDR2 is YYNGEE. Here the CDR3 DNA reads TGTGCCAGCAGCGTAGAGGCTAGCGGGGGCTACAATGAGCAGTTCTTC. This encodes CASSVEASGGYNEQFF. Based on the CDR3 plus reference TRBV9 and TRBJ2-1, the full variable domain is DSGVTQTPKHLITATGQRVTLRCSPRSGDLSVYWYQQSLDQGLQFLIQYYNGEERAKGNILERFSAQQFPDLHSELNLSSLELGDSALYFCASSVEASGGYNEQFFGPGTRLTVL.

The chain uses TRBV7-9 and TRBJ1-4; possible D gene TRBD1, 5 bases. The CDR3 extends over 14 amino acids. CDR1 and CDR2 (germline): SEHNR, FQNEAQ (reference sequence). The germline V and J ends were trimmed by 5 bases and 4 bases, with 11 bases remaining between them. In DNA form, the CDR3 reads TGTGCCAGCAGCCCTCGACAGTTTAATGAAAAACTGTTTTTT. Translated: CASSPRQFNEKLFF.

This clonotype was detected only a few times. The chain employs TRBV27 and TRBJ2-3, with D possibly being TRBD2 (5 bases). This CDR3 contains 14 residues. The germline V and J ends were trimmed by 6 bases and 1 base, with 11 bases remaining between them. Germline assignment: CDR1 MNHEY and CDR2 SMNVEV (reference sequence). CDR3 sequence: CASRKVGGTDTQYF. Written as DNA, the CDR3 is TGTGCCAGCAGGAAGGTCGGGGGCACAGATACGCAGTATTTT.

This clonotype was seen at least ten times. The rearrangement joins TRBV6-2 or TRBV6-3 to TRBJ2-2; D not certain. The CDR3 runs to 14 residues. The V gene lost 4 bases and the J gene lost 4 bases, with 10 bases spanning the gap. Germline V gene data show CDR1 as MNHEY and CDR2 as SVGEGT. The CDR3 sequence is CASSSGSSTGELFF. The CDR3 DNA sequence: TGTGCCAGCAGTTCCGGGTCGAGCACCGGGGAGCTGTTTTTT.

This clonotype was observed a handful of times. Here the CDR3 reads CAIAGTASYNEQFF. The DNA of the CDR3 is TGTGCCATAGCCGGGACAGCCTCCTACAATGAGCAGTTCTTC. This chain connects TRBV10-3 to TRBJ2-1, with 7 bases matching TRBD1. From germline, CDR1 is ENHRY and CDR2 SYGVKD. V was clipped by 9 bases and J by 0 bases; unmatched bases: 5. The CDR3 contains 14 residues.

The rearrangement uses TRBV29-1 and TRBJ2-6; a possible D gene is TRBD2 (5 bases). The CDR3 totals 13 residues. V lost 4 bases to trimming and J lost 2 bases, with 6 bases between them. Per germline, CDR1 SQVTM and CDR2 ANQGSEA. DNA of the CDR3: TGCAGCGTTGTCGGGGCTGGGGCCAACGTCCTGACTTTC. It yields the protein CSVVGAGANVLTF.